This T cell receptor (beta chain) was identified in a study of T cell responses to AZD1222 COVID-19 vaccine. The study, taken as a whole, reports: After two AZD1222 doses, spike-specific TCR breadth and depth rose versus day 0. Most donors were white British and more were female, and clonal diversity was possibly underestimated.

Comment on this clone: Its antigen is not identified.

TCRdb's copy holds only in-frame clones and misses some; the assay was immunoSEQ multiplex PCR. The sample consists of some 80,000 clones, roughly nine tenths of them appearing once. Germline CDR1 MDHEN, CDR2 SYDVKM. The V and J ends lost 8 bases and 5 bases respectively, with 8 bases between them. The CDR3 runs 11 residues. This TCR was sampled from an adult in good health. The chain employs TRBV28 and TRBJ2-3; TRBD2 might be the D (5 bases). The source material was peripheral blood, sampled on day 0 of AZD1222 vaccination. Written as DNA, the CDR3 is TGTGCCAGCCCCCGGGGAGATACGCAGTATTTT. This sequence encodes CASPRGDTQYF.